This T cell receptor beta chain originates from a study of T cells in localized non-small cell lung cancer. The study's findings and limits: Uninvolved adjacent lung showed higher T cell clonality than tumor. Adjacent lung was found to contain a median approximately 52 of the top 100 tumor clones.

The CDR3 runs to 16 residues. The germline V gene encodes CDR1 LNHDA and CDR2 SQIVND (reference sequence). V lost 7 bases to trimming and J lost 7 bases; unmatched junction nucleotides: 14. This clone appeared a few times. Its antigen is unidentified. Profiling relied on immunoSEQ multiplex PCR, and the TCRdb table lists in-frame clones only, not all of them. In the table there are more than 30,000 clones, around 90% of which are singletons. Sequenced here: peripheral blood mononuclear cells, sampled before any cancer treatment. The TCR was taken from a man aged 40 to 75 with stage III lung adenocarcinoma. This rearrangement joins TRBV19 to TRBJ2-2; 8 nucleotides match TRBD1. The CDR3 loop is CASINRDRWGFGELFF. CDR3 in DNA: TGTGCCAGTATAAACCGGGACAGGTGGGGTTTCGGGGAGCTGTTTTTT.